Listed here are 2 T cell receptor beta chains from one sample, sequenced in a study of CD4 and CD8 cells across lung adenocarcinoma regions. TCRdb reprocessed the PCR reads via MiXCR and lists one record per CDR3 protein. The sample records approximately 25,000 distinct CDR3 sequences, 50% being singletons. Sample: CD8+ T cells from the center of a lung tumor. The receptor set was obtained from a male donor with lung adenocarcinoma. The CD4 and CD8 labels of this study may be unreliable.

As to this clonotype: A read error may account for a junction end that differs from germline. The rearrangement joins TRBV6-1 to TRBJ2-4; 7 nucleotides match TRBD2. Per the germline V gene, CDR1 is MNHNS and CDR2 is SASEGT. CDR3 length: 16 residues. CDR3 DNA: TGTGCGAGCAGTGAAGCGGGGCTGGGAGTCGGAGATATGCAGTATTTC. It specifies CASSEAGLGVGDMQYF.

About this clonotype itself: At one boundary the junction diverges from the germline segment, which might be a read error. This rearrangement joins TRBV6-5 to TRBJ2-2; D unclear. Germline CDR1 reads MNHEY; CDR2 reads SVGAGI. The CDR3 is 12 amino acids. Here the CDR3 DNA reads TGTGCCAGCAGTTACAGGAGCGAGGAGCAGTTTTTT. Amino acid sequence: CASSYRSEEQFF.